Listed below are T cell receptor beta chains from one sample, sequenced in a study of OX40 agonist ivuxolimab in advanced cancers. Libraries were prepared by immunoSEQ multiplex PCR; TCRdb keeps only in-frame clonotypes and omits some of them. The sample yields about 62,000 clones, over 70% seen once. Specimen: CD4+ or CD8+ T cells sorted from blood, collected in a trial of the OX40 agonist ivuxolimab. The receptor source for this set is an adult with an advanced solid tumor such as melanoma, head and neck, liver or kidney cancer. Each CDR3 is given with its conserved first and last residue. Each record gives: V gene, J gene, CDR3 protein.

v_call: TRBV4-3
j_call: TRBJ2-7
cdr3_aa: CASSPGTTTQGGQYF

v_call: TRBV5-6
j_call: TRBJ2-1
cdr3_aa: CASSLGPVGMPFF

v_call: TRBV4-2
j_call: TRBJ2-2
cdr3_aa: CASRPVAETTGELFF

v_call: TRBV4-2
j_call: TRBJ1-2
cdr3_aa: CASSQEIAANYGYTF

v_call: TRBV7-2
j_call: TRBJ1-3
cdr3_aa: CASSPTSSGNTIYF

v_call: TRBV7-8
j_call: TRBJ2-3
cdr3_aa: CASSLGDRELLEDTQYF

v_call: TRBV19
j_call: TRBJ2-3
cdr3_aa: CASSGGSTDTQYF

v_call: TRBV2
j_call: TRBJ2-2
cdr3_aa: CASIYTGELFF

v_call: TRBV7-2
j_call: TRBJ2-3
cdr3_aa: CASSLQSRRADTQYF

v_call: TRBV9
j_call: TRBJ2-3
cdr3_aa: CASSVVPSGRGADTQYF

v_call: TRBV28
j_call: TRBJ2-1
cdr3_aa: CASSLMTGAAFF

v_call: TRBV18
j_call: TRBJ1-6
cdr3_aa: CASSAGTGGTSPLHF

v_call: TRBV28
j_call: TRBJ2-7
cdr3_aa: CASSRRDEQYF

v_call: TRBV28
j_call: TRBJ2-7
cdr3_aa: CASSLRGNVYEQYF

v_call: TRBV7-3
j_call: TRBJ2-3
cdr3_aa: CASSLTAAHRADTQYF

v_call: TRBV7-2
j_call: TRBJ1-1
cdr3_aa: CASSFSRQMNTEAFF

v_call: TRBV19
j_call: TRBJ1-1
cdr3_aa: CASTPRGSSMNTEAFF

v_call: TRBV4-1
j_call: TRBJ2-1
cdr3_aa: CARHLADSYNEQFF

v_call: TRBV27
j_call: TRBJ2-3
cdr3_aa: CASSLAGGPDTQYF

v_call: TRBV15
j_call: TRBJ2-3
cdr3_aa: CATSRGTDTQYF

v_call: TRBV6-5
j_call: TRBJ1-2
cdr3_aa: CASSWGTDGGYTF

v_call: TRBV5-5
j_call: TRBJ2-7
cdr3_aa: CASSLEGGAGPTIQYF

v_call: TRBV2
j_call: TRBJ1-5
cdr3_aa: CASSARQGNQPQHF

v_call: TRBV27
j_call: TRBJ2-6
cdr3_aa: CASSLSRTHSGANVLTF

v_call: TRBV6-6
j_call: TRBJ2-1
cdr3_aa: CASSYLGDEQFF

v_call: TRBV18
j_call: TRBJ2-5
cdr3_aa: CASSRSAGQETQYF

v_call: TRBV28
j_call: TRBJ1-2
cdr3_aa: CASSSSTVGYTF

v_call: TRBV10-3
j_call: TRBJ2-2
cdr3_aa: CAISAWTSAASGELFF

v_call: TRBV7-8
j_call: TRBJ2-7
cdr3_aa: CASSLQGDGGEQYF

v_call: TRBV9
j_call: TRBJ1-6
cdr3_aa: CASSLHQGVGTSPLHF

v_call: TRBV5-1
j_call: TRBJ2-1
cdr3_aa: CASTSGTGLYNEQFF